This TCR beta chain derives from a study of regulatory T cells in long-lasting Graves disease. Through Arm-PCR of CDR3 regions and iRepertoire HTBI primers, TCR beta libraries were built. Via MiXCR, TCRdb re-called the multiplex PCR reads, giving one row per CDR3 protein. The table shows approximately 390,000 distinct CDR3 sequences, with around 15% occurring only once. Specified time point: newly diagnosed GD, antithyroid drugs for less than 3 months. Preparation of the TCR library used RNA extracted from PBMCs. The authors drew approximately 9 milliliters of peripheral blood into EDTA tubes. This CDR3 has 17 residues. In germline, CDR1 is MDHEN, CDR2 SYDVKM. Trimming left V 6 bases short and J 0 bases short, with 15 bases between. This clonotype was seen ten or more times. The same sample was also used in a study of T cells in Graves' hyperthyroidism and ophthalmopathy. That paper notes: Diagnosis of hyperthyroidism was new in patients aged 18 to 65, and its duration was under 2 months. A patient was excluded if there was uncontrolled infection, other autoimmune disease, pregnancy or lactation. Expanded thyroid clonotypes (above 0.001) were mostly also found in blood.

The input for sequencing was peripheral blood mononuclear cells (PBMCs), taken at new diagnosis, from a patient treated with antithyroid drugs. The chain uses TRBV28 and TRBJ2-6; TRBD2 might be the D (6 bases). The TCR sequence derives from a young woman with Graves disease. The CDR3 is CASSRGTLSSGANVLTF. CDR3 coding DNA: TGTGCCAGCAGCCGAGGGACTCTTAGCTCTGGGGCCAACGTCCTGACTTTC.